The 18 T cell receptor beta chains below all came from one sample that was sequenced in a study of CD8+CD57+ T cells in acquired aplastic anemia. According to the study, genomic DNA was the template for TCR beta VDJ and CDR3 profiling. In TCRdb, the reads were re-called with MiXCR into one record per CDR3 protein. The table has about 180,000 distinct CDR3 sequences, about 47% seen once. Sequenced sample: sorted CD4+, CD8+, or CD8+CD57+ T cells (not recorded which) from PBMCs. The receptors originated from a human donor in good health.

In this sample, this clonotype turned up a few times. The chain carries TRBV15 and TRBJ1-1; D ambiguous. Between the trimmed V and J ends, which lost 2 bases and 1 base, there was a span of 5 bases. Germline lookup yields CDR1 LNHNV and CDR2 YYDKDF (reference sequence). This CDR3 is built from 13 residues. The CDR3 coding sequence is TGTGCCACCAGCAGAAATACGAACACTGAAGCTTTCTTT. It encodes CATSRNTNTEAFF.

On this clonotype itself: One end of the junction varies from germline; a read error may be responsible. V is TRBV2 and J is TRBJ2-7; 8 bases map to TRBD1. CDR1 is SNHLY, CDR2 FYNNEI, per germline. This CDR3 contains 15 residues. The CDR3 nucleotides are TGTGCCAGCAGTGAGACCGGACAGGGCCCCTACAAGCAGTACTTC. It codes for CASSETGQGPYKQYF.

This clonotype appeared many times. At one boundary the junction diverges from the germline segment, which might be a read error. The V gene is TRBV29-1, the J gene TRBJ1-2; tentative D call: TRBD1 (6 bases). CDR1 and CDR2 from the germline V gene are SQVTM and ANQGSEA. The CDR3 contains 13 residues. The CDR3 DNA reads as TGCAGCGTCGAAGAGACAGGTGGCTATGGCTACACCTTC. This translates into CSVEETGGYGYTF.

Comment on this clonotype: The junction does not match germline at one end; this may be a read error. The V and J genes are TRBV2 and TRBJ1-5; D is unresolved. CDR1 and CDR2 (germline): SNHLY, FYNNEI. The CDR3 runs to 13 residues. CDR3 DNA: TGTGCAAGCACTGAGGATAGCAATCAGCCCCAGCATTTT. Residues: CASTEDSNQPQHF.

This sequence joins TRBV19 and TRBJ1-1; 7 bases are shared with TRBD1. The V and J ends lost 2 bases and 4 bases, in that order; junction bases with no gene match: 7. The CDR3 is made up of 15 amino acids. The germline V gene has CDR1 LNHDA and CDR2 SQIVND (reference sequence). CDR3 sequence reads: CASSIWTGDSTEAFF. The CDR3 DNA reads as TGTGCCAGTAGTATATGGACAGGAGATAGCACTGAAGCTTTCTTT.

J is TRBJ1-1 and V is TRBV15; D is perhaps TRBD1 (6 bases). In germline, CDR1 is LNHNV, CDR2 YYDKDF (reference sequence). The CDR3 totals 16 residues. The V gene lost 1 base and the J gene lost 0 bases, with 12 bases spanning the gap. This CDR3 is CATSRVTGNLNTEAFF. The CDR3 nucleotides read TGTGCCACCAGCAGAGTGACAGGAAATCTGAACACTGAAGCTTTCTTT.

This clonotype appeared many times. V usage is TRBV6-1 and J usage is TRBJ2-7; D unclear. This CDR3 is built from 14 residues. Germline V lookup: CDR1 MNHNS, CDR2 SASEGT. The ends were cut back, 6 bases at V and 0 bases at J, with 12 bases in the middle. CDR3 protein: CASSLTRYSYEQYF. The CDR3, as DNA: TGTGCCAGCAGCCTCACCCGATACTCCTACGAGCAGTACTTC.

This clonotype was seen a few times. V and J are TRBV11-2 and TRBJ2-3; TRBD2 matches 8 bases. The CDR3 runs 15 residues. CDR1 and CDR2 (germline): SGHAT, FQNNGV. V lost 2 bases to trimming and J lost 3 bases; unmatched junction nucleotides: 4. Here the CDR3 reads CASSLRGGPTDTQYF. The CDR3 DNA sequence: TGTGCCAGCAGCTTACGGGGGGGCCCGACAGATACGCAGTATTTT.

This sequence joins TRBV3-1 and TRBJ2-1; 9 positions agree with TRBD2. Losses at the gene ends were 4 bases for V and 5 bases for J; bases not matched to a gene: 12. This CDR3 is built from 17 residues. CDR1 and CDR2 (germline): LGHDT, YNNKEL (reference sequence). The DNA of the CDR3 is TGTGCCAGCAGCCGTGATGGGACTAGCTTACAAAACAATGAGCAGTTCTTC. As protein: CASSRDGTSLQNNEQFF.

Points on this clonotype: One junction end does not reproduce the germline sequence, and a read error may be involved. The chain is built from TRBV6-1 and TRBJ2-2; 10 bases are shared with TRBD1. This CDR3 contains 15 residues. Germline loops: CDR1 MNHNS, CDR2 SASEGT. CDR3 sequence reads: CAGRRQGAGTGELFF. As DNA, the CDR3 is TGTGCCGGCAGGAGACAGGGGGCTGGCACCGGGGAGCTGTTTTTT.

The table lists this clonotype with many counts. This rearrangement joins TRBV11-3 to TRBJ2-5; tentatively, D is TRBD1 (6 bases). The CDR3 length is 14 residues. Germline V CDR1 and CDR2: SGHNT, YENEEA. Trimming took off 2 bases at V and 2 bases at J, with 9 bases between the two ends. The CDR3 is CASSLFGQQETQYF. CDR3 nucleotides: TGTGCCAGCAGCTTATTTGGACAGCAAGAGACCCAGTACTTC.

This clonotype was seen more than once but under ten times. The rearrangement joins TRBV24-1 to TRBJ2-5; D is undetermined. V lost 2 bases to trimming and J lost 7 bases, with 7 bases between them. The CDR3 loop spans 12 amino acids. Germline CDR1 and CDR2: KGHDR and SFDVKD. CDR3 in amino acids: CATSDYKGTQYF. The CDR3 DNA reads TGTGCCACCAGTGATTATAAGGGGACCCAGTACTTC.

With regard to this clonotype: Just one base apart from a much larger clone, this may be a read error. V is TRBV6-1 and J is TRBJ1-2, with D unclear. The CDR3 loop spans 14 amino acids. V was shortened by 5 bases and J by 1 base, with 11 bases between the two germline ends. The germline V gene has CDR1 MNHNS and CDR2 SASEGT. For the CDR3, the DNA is TGTGCCAGCAGTCCAGGCGTCCTTAACTATGGCTACACCTTC. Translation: CASSPGVLNYGYTF.

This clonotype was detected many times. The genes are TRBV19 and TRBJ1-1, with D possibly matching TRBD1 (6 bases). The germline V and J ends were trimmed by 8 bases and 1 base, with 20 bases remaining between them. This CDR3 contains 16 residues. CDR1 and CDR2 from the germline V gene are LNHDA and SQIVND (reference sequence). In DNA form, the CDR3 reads TGTGCCAGTCGCAGGGGTCTCAGTAATACGAACACTGAAGCTTTCTTT. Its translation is CASRRGLSNTNTEAFF.

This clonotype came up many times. The CDR3 sequence: CASSLVVSGEQYF. CDR3 nucleotides: TGCGCCAGCAGTCTGGTAGTGTCTGGAGAGCAGTACTTC. The chain employs TRBV5-1 and TRBJ2-7; no clear D gene. The CDR3 length is 13 residues. V lost 5 bases and J 7 bases, leaving 16 bases between the germline ends. Germline CDR1 SGHRS, CDR2 YFSETQ.

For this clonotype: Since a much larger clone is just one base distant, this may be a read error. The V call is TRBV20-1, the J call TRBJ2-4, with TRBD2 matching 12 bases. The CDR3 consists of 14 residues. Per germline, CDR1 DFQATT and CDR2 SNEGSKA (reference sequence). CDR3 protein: CSAHRTSGVNILYF. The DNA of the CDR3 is TGCAGTGCTCACCGGACTAGCGGGGTAAACATTCTGTACTTC.

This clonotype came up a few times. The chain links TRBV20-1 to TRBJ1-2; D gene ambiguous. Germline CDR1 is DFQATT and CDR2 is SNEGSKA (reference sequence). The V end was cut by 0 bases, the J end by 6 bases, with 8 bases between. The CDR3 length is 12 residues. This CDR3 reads CSARDLRDGYTF. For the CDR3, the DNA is TGCAGTGCTAGAGATCTAAGGGATGGCTACACCTTC.

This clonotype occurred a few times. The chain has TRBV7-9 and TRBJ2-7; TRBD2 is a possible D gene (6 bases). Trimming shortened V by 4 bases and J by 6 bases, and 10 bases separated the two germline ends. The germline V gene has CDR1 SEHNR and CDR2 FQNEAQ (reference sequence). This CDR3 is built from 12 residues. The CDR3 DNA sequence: TGTGCCAGCAGCTACTCGGGAGTCGAGCAGTACTTC. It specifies CASSYSGVEQYF.